A selection of T cell receptor beta chains follows, all from one sample in a study of CXCR3-negative and CXCR3-positive naive CD8 T cells. TCRdb re-called the 5' RACE reads; one entry per CDR3 protein, DNA not given. The listing contains approximately 66,000 distinct CDR3 sequences. Material for sequencing was naive CXCR3- CD8+ T cells from blood. All receptors come from a human donor in good health. Some clones in this sample may be carry-over from other donors' samples. Both conserved end residues are part of each CDR3. Clone size is stated in some rows and not others, as once, few, many or a class when expanded.

14 | TRBJ2-7 | TRBV28 | - | CASSFLGQSYEQYF
16 | TRBJ2-1 | TRBV12-3/TRBV12-4 | - | CASSLITGPPWNERFF
13 | TRBJ2-7 | TRBV7-9 | - | CASSSRHDYEQYF
13 | TRBJ1-1 | TRBV29-1 | - | CSVGARMNTEAFF
14 | TRBJ2-5 | TRBV7-9 | - | CASRGESRRETQYF
15 | TRBJ1-1 | TRBV25-1 | - | CASSPEQGWNTEAFF
14 | TRBJ2-1 | TRBV29-1 | - | CSVLSLDSHNEQFF
14 | TRBJ2-7 | TRBV9 | - | CASSGEPSLSEQYF
16 | TRBJ1-1 | TRBV5-6 | - | CASSSLKHGLNTEAFF
12 | TRBJ1-1 | TRBV5-1 | - | CASSLSNTQAFF
15 | TRBJ2-1 | TRBV29-1 | - | CSVPPGTSGPHEQFF
15 | TRBJ2-1 | TRBV28 | - | CASSLGRVAGNEQFF
17 | TRBJ2-1 | TRBV5-5 | - | CASSLHQGPSSYNEQFF
17 | TRBJ2-1 | TRBV7-7 | - | CASSPRWASGGGNEQFF
18 | TRBJ2-3 | TRBV20-1 | - | CSARGPTTSGRATDTQYF
15 | TRBJ1-1 | TRBV14 | - | CASSYNRGLSTEAVF
13 | TRBJ2-7 | TRBV20-1 | - | CSATGTGTYEQYF
16 | TRBJ2-3 | TRBV27 | - | CASSYLRADSTDTQYF
19 | TRBJ2-1 | TRBV2 | - | CASSVFASGGAGLGNEQFF
13 | TRBJ2-7 | TRBV14 | - | CASSLAPAYEQYF
14 | TRBJ2-1 | TRBV27 | - | CASSLLGGIDEQFF
17 | TRBJ2-2 | TRBV18 | - | CASSPDPGQGVSGELFF
17 | TRBJ1-4 | TRBV18 | - | CASSPRPPTGEDEKLFF
15 | TRBJ2-3 | TRBV7-9 | - | CASSLPDSATDTQYF
15 | TRBJ1-1 | TRBV9 | - | CASSGRDTLNTEAFF
18 | TRBJ2-1 | TRBV4-3 | - | CASSQDRVGTKSYNEQFF
14 | TRBJ2-7 | TRBV5-1 | - | CASSLGRGPYEQYF
16 | TRBJ2-7 | TRBV7-9 | - | CASSHTSGPTTYEQYF
14 | TRBJ2-7 | TRBV14 | - | CASSLGLAEYEQYF
15 | TRBJ1-5 | TRBV6-5 | - | CASSVGQGGNQPQHF
14 | TRBJ2-1 | TRBV29-1 | - | CSVDKTSLSNEQFF
13 | TRBJ2-1 | TRBV27 | medium-sized | CASSFTSANEQFF
14 | TRBJ2-1 | TRBV4-3 | - | CASSTRQNFYEQFF
15 | TRBJ1-1 | TRBV4-1 | - | CASSPTLQGYTEAFF
13 | TRBJ2-1 | TRBV15 | - | CASGGRDYNEQFF
15 | TRBJ2-1 | TRBV3-1 | - | CASSHSLAGGDEQFF
14 | TRBJ2-7 | TRBV28 | - | CASRPPGDWDEQYF
14 | TRBJ1-2 | TRBV7-9 | - | CASSPDRGRDGYTF
15 | TRBJ2-3 | TRBV9 | - | CASSVGGSSTDTQYF
12 | TRBJ1-1 | TRBV13 | - | CASSLGAREAFF
14 | TRBJ2-2 | TRBV23-1 | - | CANGEGKYTGELFF
14 | TRBJ2-2 | TRBV29-1 | - | CSVEGWGAPGELFF
17 | TRBJ2-1 | TRBV5-8 | - | CASSLVLQVSSYNEQFF
18 | TRBJ2-1 | TRBV2 | - | CASSERGGGPLGTNEQLF
14 | TRBJ1-2 | TRBV5-4 | - | CASSSTTGGYGYTF
12 | TRBJ1-1 | TRBV29-1 | - | CSAEDRLNEAFF